These 27 T cell receptor beta chains came from one sample sequenced in a study of tumor-infiltrating lymphocytes in primary liver carcinoma. TCR beta cDNA came from 400 to 500 ng total RNA, primed with a constant-region primer. Three nested multiplex PCR rounds of slightly modified ARM-PCR generated TCR beta libraries. Rounds one and two of PCR, each of around 9 cycles, were primed with TRBV1-TRBV30 forward primers and a C-beta reverse primer. TCRdb fed the multiplex PCR reads into MiXCR, producing one record per CDR3 protein. The sample has about 120,000 distinct CDR3 sequences; approximately 71% are singletons. Extraction of RNA together with DNA used about 17-30 mg of unsorted bulk tissue. Sample: tumor-adjacent normal liver tissue. The receptor source for this set is a woman aged 60-75 years with primary liver carcinoma and hepatitis B virus infection.

Regarding this clonotype: The germline gene is not matched at one end of the junction; a read error may be the cause. V is TRBV4-1 and J is TRBJ2-5, with D unclear. The germline V gene encodes CDR1 MGHRA and CDR2 YSYEKL. This CDR3 has 13 residues. In DNA, the CDR3 is TGCGCCAGCAGCCAAGACTTCAATGAGACCCAGTATTTC. This codes for CASSQDFNETQYF.

In its sample, this clonotype was seen many times. This chain connects TRBV28 to TRBJ1-5, with D possibly being TRBD1 (5 bases). This CDR3 is built from 14 residues. V dropped 5 bases and J dropped 7 bases, with 15 bases sitting between them. The V gene's germline CDR1 is MDHEN and CDR2 SYDVKM. In DNA, the CDR3 is TGTGCCAGCAGTCCGGGGTCGCGGGGGCAGCCCCAGCATTTT. The encoded protein is CASSPGSRGQPQHF.

The chain couples TRBV6-1 to TRBJ2-3; 8 bases line up with TRBD2. The V and J ends lost 7 bases and 11 bases, in that order; junction bases with no gene match: 17. The CDR3 is 15 amino acids. CDR1 is MNHNS and CDR2 is SASEGT in the germline V gene. The CDR3: CASTIVSGVTNMQYF. The CDR3 region has the DNA TGTGCCAGCACGATCGTTAGCGGGGTTACGAATATGCAGTATTTT.

Comment on this clonotype: Germline is not matched at one junction end, which may reflect a read error. This chain connects TRBV6-1 to TRBJ1-5; D is possibly TRBD1 (6 bases). Germline CDR1 MNHNS, CDR2 SASEGT. The CDR3 is made up of 16 amino acids. CDR3 coding DNA: TGTGCCAGCAGAAAGGGGTTACAGGGCCCCGATCAACCCCAGCTTTTT. This translates into CASRKGLQGPDQPQLF.

The table lists this clonotype with many counts. The rearrangement uses TRBV30 and TRBJ2-7, with 7 bases aligning to TRBD1. The V gene end was trimmed by 5 bases and the J gene end by 5 bases; junction bases not matched to a gene: 9. CDR1 GTSNPN and CDR2 SVGIG come from the germline V gene (reference sequence). The CDR3 totals 13 residues. CDR3 sequence (DNA): TGTGCCTGGGGAACAGGGGTAGGAGACGAGCAGTACTTC. Its translation is CAWGTGVGDEQYF.

This clonotype was counted a few times. A read error may be the cause here, since a much bigger clone is one base away. The chain has TRBV7-8 and TRBJ1-2; weak D call: TRBD1 (5 bases). Germline V gene sequence: CDR1 SGHVS, CDR2 FQNEAQ. The CDR3 totals 16 residues. The CDR3 loop reads CASSPHGGAVNYDYTF. CDR3 bases: TGTGCCAGCAGCCCTCACGGTGGGGCAGTAAACTATGACTACACCTTC.

As concerns this clonotype: At one end the junction does not follow the germline gene, possibly because of a read error. The V call is TRBV28, the J call TRBJ2-6; D might be TRBD2 (7 bases). From germline, CDR1 is MDHEN and CDR2 SYDVKM. The CDR3 runs 16 residues. The CDR3 DNA is TGTGACAGCAGTTTTTTAGGGGGGGCTGGGGTCAACGTCCTGACTTTC. Translation: CDSSFLGGAGVNVLTF.

This clonotype showed up just a few times. This may come from a read error, since a much larger clone is one base off. CDR3 sequence (DNA): TGCAGCGTTGTGAGGGGGACCAATTCCTGCGAGCAGTACTTC. Protein product: CSVVRGTNSCEQYF. The chain is built from TRBV29-1 and TRBJ2-7; TRBD1 might be the D (6 bases). Germline V CDR1 and CDR2: SQVTM, ANQGSEA. The length of the CDR3 is 14 residues.

The chain is built from TRBV11-1 and TRBJ2-3; D tentatively fits TRBD1 or TRBD2 (5 bases each). The CDR3 consists of 19 residues. Germline CDR1 and CDR2: SGHAT and FQDESV (reference sequence). V dropped 4 bases and J dropped 1 base, with 24 bases sitting between them. In DNA form, the CDR3 reads TGTGCCAGCAGCTCTGGGGGAAGCTCTGTTGGAGTCCGCACAGATACGCAGTATTTT. It is translated as CASSSGGSSVGVRTDTQYF.

This clonotype was detected once. Relative to the germline gene, one junction end is altered; a read error may explain this. V and J are TRBV14 and TRBJ2-4, with D hard to call. The germline V gene encodes CDR1 SGHDN and CDR2 FVKESK. The CDR3 covers 16 residues. CDR3 sequence (DNA): TGTGCCAGCAGCCAAGCGCTGGGTAGGGCCAAAAACATTAAGTACTTC. It translates to CASSQALGRAKNIKYF.

Points on this clonotype: A much larger clonotype is one base distant, so this may be a read error. The final CDR3 position lacks the conserved phenylalanine or tryptophan, pointing to a likely read error. The chain recombines TRBV30 with TRBJ2-5, with 9 bases fitting TRBD1. The ends lost 7 bases at V and 5 bases at J; junction bases unmatched: 11. The germline V gene encodes CDR1 GTSNPN and CDR2 SVGIG (reference sequence). CDR3 length equals 14 residues. CDR3 in DNA: TGTGCCTCGGGCGGGACAGGGTTCAGGGAGACCCAGTACTTG. This gives the protein CASGGTGFRETQYL.

This chain joins TRBV20-1 and TRBJ2-3; 10 bases are shared with TRBD2. The V and J ends lost 5 bases and 2 bases, in that order; junction bases with no gene match: 7. Germline CDR1 and CDR2: DFQATT and SNEGSKA (reference sequence). The CDR3 extends over 15 amino acids. In nucleotides, the CDR3 is TGCAGTGCTCCGAGGACTAGCGGCTACACAGATACGCAGTATTTT. Protein sequence: CSAPRTSGYTDTQYF.

Turning to this clonotype: One junction end does not reproduce the germline sequence, and a read error may be involved. This chain uses TRBV6-1 with TRBJ2-7; 8 nucleotides line up with TRBD2. The CDR3 covers 15 residues. The germline gives CDR1 MNHNS, CDR2 SASEGT. The CDR3 DNA sequence: TGTGCCAGCAGGGGGGCACTAGCGGACCTCTACGAGCGGTACTTC. Protein sequence: CASRGALADLYERYF.

This clonotype was counted ten times or more. This sequence joins TRBV6-1 and TRBJ2-7; 7 bases align to TRBD1. CDR1 and CDR2 (germline): MNHNS, SASEGT. V gave up 7 bases and J gave up 9 bases; unmatched junction bases: 18. The CDR3 has 15 amino acids. The CDR3: CASKTTYPKGAGQYF. The CDR3 region has the DNA TGTGCCAGCAAAACCACGTACCCTAAGGGGGCAGGGCAGTACTTC.

Note on this clonotype: A read error is possible here, since a much larger clone lies one base away. The V call is TRBV29-1, the J call TRBJ2-3; D is ambiguous. This CDR3 is 13 amino acids long. From germline, CDR1 is SQVTM and CDR2 ANQGSEA. CDR3 nucleotides: TGCAACGTTTCAACGGGTTCCACAGATACGCAGTATTTT. This gives the protein CNVSTGSTDTQYF.

J is TRBJ2-1 and V is TRBV5-1, with 8 bases identical to TRBD2. The germline V gene encodes CDR1 SGHRS and CDR2 YFSETQ. V lost 4 bases, J lost 0 bases, and 3 bases stayed unmatched. The CDR3 is 15 amino acids. The DNA of the CDR3 is TGCGCCAGCAGCAGTAGCGGGAACTCCTACAATGAGCAGTTCTTC. Translation: CASSSSGNSYNEQFF.

This clonotype was counted many times. J is TRBJ2-7 and V is TRBV6-5, with D possibly TRBD1 on 5 matching bases. Trimming left V 5 bases short and J 0 bases short, with 17 bases between. Germline loops: CDR1 MNHEY, CDR2 SVGAGI. The CDR3 extends over 16 amino acids. The CDR3: CASSRRPDSRSYEQYF. CDR3 nucleotides: TGTGCCAGCAGTCGCCGACCTGACAGCCGCTCCTACGAGCAGTACTTC.

This clonotype qualifies as medium-sized. V is TRBV6-1 and J is TRBJ1-5; D gene ambiguous. Per the germline V gene, CDR1 is MNHNS and CDR2 is SASEGT. The CDR3 spans 14 residues. The V gene lost 10 bases and the J gene lost 2 bases, with 15 bases spanning the gap. The CDR3 sequence is CATSKELGNQPQHF. For the CDR3, the DNA is TGTGCCACTTCGAAGGAGCTCGGCAATCAGCCCCAGCATTTT.

J is TRBJ2-4 and V is TRBV7-9; D is possibly TRBD1 (5 bases). Germline V lookup: CDR1 SEHNR, CDR2 FQNEAQ (reference sequence). The CDR3 runs 17 residues. Trimming stripped 2 bases from V and 0 bases from J, with 14 bases between. The CDR3 protein is CASSLWTPGKAKNIQYF. The CDR3 DNA sequence: TGTGCCAGCAGCTTATGGACACCTGGTAAAGCCAAAAACATTCAGTACTTC. Variable domain in full (rest from reference TRBV7-9 and TRBJ2-4): DTGVSQNPRHKITKRGQNVTFRCDPISEHNRLYWYRQTLGQGPEFLTYFQNEAQLEKSRLLSDRFSAERPKGSFSTLEIQRTEQGDSAMYLCASSLWTPGKAKNIQYFGAGTRLSVL.

A remark on this clonotype: Since no conserved phenylalanine or tryptophan closes the CDR3, a read error is the likely cause. The genes are TRBV12-3 or TRBV12-4 and TRBJ1-2; a weak D match, TRBD1 (5 bases). Deletions cut 4 bases from V and 7 bases from J, with 16 bases between. The CDR3 totals 14 residues. The CDR3, as DNA: TGTGCCAGCAGTTCGCTGGCAGGGTTCCTTGGCTACACCATC. Encoded protein: CASSSLAGFLGYTI.

Comments on this clonotype: The junction departs from the called germline gene at one end, perhaps through a read error. The genes are TRBV11-2 and TRBJ2-5; no firm D call. The CDR3 has 14 amino acids. Germline V gives CDR1 SGHAT, CDR2 FQNNGV. CDR3 sequence reads: CTSSFCRSGETQYF. The CDR3, as DNA: TGTACCAGCAGCTTCTGCAGGTCCGGCGAGACCCAGTACTTC.

Regarding this clonotype: An end of the junction differs from the germline gene, which may be a read error. The V gene is TRBV28, the J gene TRBJ2-1; D gene unclear. Germline CDR1 MDHEN, CDR2 SYDVKM. CDR3 size: 15 residues. The CDR3 protein is CASMGIMSSYNEQFF. CDR3 sequence (DNA): TGTGCCAGCATGGGCATAATGAGCTCCTACAATGAACAGTTCTTC. The full variable domain, completed using reference TRBV28 and TRBJ2-1, is DVKVTQSSRYLVKRTGEKVFLECVQDMDHENMFWYRQDPGLGLRLIYFSYDVKMKEKGDIPEGYSVSREKKERFSLILESASTNQTSMYLCASMGIMSSYNEQFFGPGTRLTVL.

A remark on this clonotype: The conserved phenylalanine or tryptophan is not found at the CDR3 terminus, so this likely reflects a read error. The V gene is TRBV6-5, the J gene TRBJ2-5, with 7 bases matching TRBD2. V gave up 4 bases and J gave up 2 bases; unmatched junction bases: 10. The CDR3 runs 16 residues. The germline V gene encodes CDR1 MNHEY and CDR2 SVGAGI. CDR3 DNA sequence: TGTGCCAGCAGTTTTTCCGGGACTACCGGTCAAGAGACCCAGTACTTA. Protein: CASSFSGTTGQETQYL.

Turning to this clonotype: One end of the junction fails to match germline, which may point to a read error. The chain carries TRBV12-3 or TRBV12-4 and TRBJ2-1; weak D call: TRBD2 (5 bases). The CDR3 covers 14 residues. CDR3 residues: CASSWSSRVNEQFF. CDR3 bases: TGTGCCAGCAGTTGGAGCTCGAGGGTCAATGAGCAGTTTTTC.

On this clonotype itself: At one boundary the junction diverges from the germline segment, which might be a read error. The J gene is TRBJ1-5, the V gene TRBV11-3, with D possibly being TRBD1 or TRBD2 (5 bases each). The end of the DNA fits TRBJ2-3 better, so the J call may be wrong. The CDR3 contains 15 residues. Per the germline V gene, CDR1 is SGHNT and CDR2 is YENEEA. The CDR3 is CVSSLDLGVAQPQYF. The CDR3 DNA follows: TGTGTCAGCAGCTTAGATCTGGGGGTGGCTCAGCCCCAGTATTTT.

This clonotype was found a few times. Given a much more abundant clone one base away, this may be a read error. V is TRBV14 and J is TRBJ2-1; a weak D match, TRBD2 (6 bases). This CDR3 comprises 13 residues. Germline CDR1 SGHDN, CDR2 FVKESK. DNA of the CDR3: TGTGCCAGCAGTCCGAGGCGGGGAGGTGAGCAGTCCTTC. Translating gives CASSPRRGGEQSF.

With regard to this clonotype: Sequence at one end of the junction differs from germline and may be a read error. This chain links TRBV11-2 with TRBJ2-1; TRBD1 matches at 7 bases. Per germline, CDR1 SGHAT and CDR2 FQNNGV. This CDR3 comprises 16 residues. This CDR3 is CASNLRRQGRVNVQFF. DNA for the CDR3: TGTGCCAGCAACTTGAGGCGACAGGGTAGGGTGAATGTGCAGTTCTTC.